These T cell receptor beta chains were read from a single sample in a study of CD8 T cells in ankylosing spondylitis. TCRdb independently ran MiXCR on the 5' RACE reads; one entry per CDR3 protein. The top ten hold under 4.5% of the sample, which has fewer than 550,000 distinct CDR3 sequences, about 5.4% seen once. Source material: blood, either unsorted or a sorted T cell fraction (not recorded which). Receptors were obtained from a male donor with ankylosing spondylitis. CDR3s leave out the opening cysteine and the closing phenylalanine or tryptophan. Expanded clones are given a class, and other clones once, few, many or no size at all.

clone_size	v_call	j_call	cdr3_length	cdr3_aa
many	TRBV6-5	TRBJ2-7	12	ASSYSGEDYEQY
many	TRBV20-1	TRBJ1-1	13	SARTLGRMNTEAF
few	TRBV5-1	TRBJ2-1	17	ASSSVFLTSRRVYNEQF
many	TRBV20-1	TRBJ2-5	11	SARDRNVETQY
many	TRBV27	TRBJ1-2	14	ASSRDPGQGMGGYT
few	TRBV20-1	TRBJ2-7	12	SWMGGKMVYEQY
many	TRBV10-3	TRBJ1-1	10	AISEGRTEAF
few	TRBV7-2	TRBJ2-2	13	ASSFFGGLGGELF
many	TRBV10-3	TRBJ2-1	13	AISQSTDLPGEQF
many	TRBV4-3	TRBJ2-3	13	ASSQVGRGRDTQY
-	TRBV6-5	TRBJ1-5	15	ASSYDSFTERYQPQH
many	TRBV4-3	TRBJ1-2	13	ASSQVGGADYGYT
many	TRBV15	TRBJ1-6	13	ATSGGHEGVSPLH
many	TRBV25-1	TRBJ1-2	12	ASSKAGTGYGYT
many	TRBV15	TRBJ2-3	11	ATYSGSTDTQY
many	TRBV20-1	TRBJ1-1	11	SAKEGANTEAF
many	TRBV12-3/TRBV12-4	TRBJ1-2	11	ASNQGTNYGYT
many	TRBV29-1	TRBJ1-1	10	SVGGVDTEAF
many	TRBV9	TRBJ2-2	12	ASSSRTGAGELF
many	TRBV6-2/TRBV6-3	TRBJ2-7	12	ASNLQGTSYEQY
many	TRBV4-3	TRBJ2-3	12	ASSPDLAVNTQY
many	TRBV7-2	TRBJ1-3	13	ASSSSAISGNTIY
-	TRBV4-1	TRBJ1-5	13	ASSPSDRSYQPQH
many	TRBV28	TRBJ2-7	13	ASSSTGTVDYEQY
many	TRBV7-3	TRBJ2-1	13	ASSSQGSSYNEQF
many	TRBV7-2	TRBJ1-2	12	ASSGRTDAYGYT